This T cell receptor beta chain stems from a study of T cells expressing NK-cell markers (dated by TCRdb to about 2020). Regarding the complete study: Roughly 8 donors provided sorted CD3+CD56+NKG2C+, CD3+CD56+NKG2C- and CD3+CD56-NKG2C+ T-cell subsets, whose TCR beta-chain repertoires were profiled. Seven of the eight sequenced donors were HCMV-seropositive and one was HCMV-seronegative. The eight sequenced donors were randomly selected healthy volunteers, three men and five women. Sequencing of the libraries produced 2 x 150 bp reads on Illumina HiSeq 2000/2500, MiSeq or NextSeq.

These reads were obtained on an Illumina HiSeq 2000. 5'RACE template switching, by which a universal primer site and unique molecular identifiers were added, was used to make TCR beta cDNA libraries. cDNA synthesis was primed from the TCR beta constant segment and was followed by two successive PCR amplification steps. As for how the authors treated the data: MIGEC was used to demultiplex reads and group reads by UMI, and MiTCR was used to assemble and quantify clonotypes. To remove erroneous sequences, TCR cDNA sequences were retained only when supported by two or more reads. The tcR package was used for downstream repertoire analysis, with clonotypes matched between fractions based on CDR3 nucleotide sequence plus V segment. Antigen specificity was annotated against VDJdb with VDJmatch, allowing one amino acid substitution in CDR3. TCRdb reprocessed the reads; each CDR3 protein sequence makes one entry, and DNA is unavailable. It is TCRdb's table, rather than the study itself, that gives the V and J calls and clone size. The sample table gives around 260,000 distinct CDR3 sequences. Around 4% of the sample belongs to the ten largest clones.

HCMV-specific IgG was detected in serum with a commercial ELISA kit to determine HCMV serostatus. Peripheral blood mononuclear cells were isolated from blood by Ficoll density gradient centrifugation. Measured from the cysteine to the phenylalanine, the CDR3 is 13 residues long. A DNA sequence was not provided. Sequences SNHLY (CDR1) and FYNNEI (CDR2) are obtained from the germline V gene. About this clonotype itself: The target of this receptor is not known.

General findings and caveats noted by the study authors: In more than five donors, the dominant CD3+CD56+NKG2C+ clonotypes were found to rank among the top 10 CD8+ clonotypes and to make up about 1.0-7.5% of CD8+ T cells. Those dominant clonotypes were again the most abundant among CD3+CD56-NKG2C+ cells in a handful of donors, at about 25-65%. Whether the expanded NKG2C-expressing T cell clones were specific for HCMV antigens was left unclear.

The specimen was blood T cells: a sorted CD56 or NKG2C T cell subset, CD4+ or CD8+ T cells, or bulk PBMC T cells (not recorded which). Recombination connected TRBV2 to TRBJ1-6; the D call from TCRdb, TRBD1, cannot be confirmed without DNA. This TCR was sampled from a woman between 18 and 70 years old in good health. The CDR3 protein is CAGLGTGVSPLHF.